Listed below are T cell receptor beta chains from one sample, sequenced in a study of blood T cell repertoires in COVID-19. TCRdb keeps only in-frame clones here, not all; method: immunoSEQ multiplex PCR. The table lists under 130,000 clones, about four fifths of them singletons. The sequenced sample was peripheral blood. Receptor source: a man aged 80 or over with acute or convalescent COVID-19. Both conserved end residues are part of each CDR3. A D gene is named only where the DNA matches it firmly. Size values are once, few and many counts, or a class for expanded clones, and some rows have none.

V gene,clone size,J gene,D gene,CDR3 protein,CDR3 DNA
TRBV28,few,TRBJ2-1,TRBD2,CASRLAGGSYNEQFF,TGTGCCAGCAGATTAGCGGGAGGCTCCTACAATGAGCAGTTCTTC
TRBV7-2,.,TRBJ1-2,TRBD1,CASSPTGGNYGYTF,TGTGCCAGCAGCCCGACAGGGGGTAACTATGGCTACACCTTC
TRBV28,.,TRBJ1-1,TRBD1,CASSPSGTVNTEAFF,TGTGCCAGCAGCCCCTCCGGGACAGTGAACACTGAAGCTTTCTTT
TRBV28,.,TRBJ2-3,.,CASSLGARTQYF,TGTGCCAGCAGCTTGGGAGCACGGACGCAGTATTTT
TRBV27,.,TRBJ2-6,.,CASSYQTMARRSGANVLTF,TGTGCCAGCAGCTATCAAACTATGGCTAGGCGCTCTGGGGCCAACGTCCTGACTTTC
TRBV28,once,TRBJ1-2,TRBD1,CAIGQDLRGYTF,TGTGCCATAGGACAGGATTTGCGTGGCTACACCTTC
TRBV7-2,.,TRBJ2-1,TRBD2,CASSSGLAGGNEQFF,TGTGCCAGCAGCTCAGGACTAGCGGGAGGGAATGAGCAGTTCTTC
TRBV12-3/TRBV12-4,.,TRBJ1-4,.,CASSFASNEKLFF,TGTGCCAGCAGTTTCGCCAGTAATGAAAAACTGTTTTTT
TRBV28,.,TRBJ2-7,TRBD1,CASSQQGAYEQYF,TGTGCCAGCAGCCAACAGGGGGCCTACGAGCAGTACTTC
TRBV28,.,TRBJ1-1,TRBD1,CASSLLGTGGLEAFF,TGTGCCAGCAGTCTTTTGGGGACAGGGGGTCTTGAAGCTTTCTTT
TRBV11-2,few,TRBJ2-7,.,CASSLDPSSYEQYF,TGTGCCAGCAGCTTAGATCCTAGCTCCTACGAGCAGTACTTC
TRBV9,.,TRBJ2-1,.,CASSVGGKGGGQFF,TGTGCCAGCAGCGTAGGAGGGAAGGGTGGAGGGCAGTTCTTC
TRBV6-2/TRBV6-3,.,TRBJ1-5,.,CASSYSREPNQPQHF,TGTGCCAGCAGTTACTCTAGGGAGCCCAATCAGCCCCAGCATTTT
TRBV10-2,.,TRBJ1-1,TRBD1,CASSHDRTGRNTEAFF,TGCGCCAGCAGCCACGACAGGACAGGGAGGAACACTGAAGCTTTCTTT
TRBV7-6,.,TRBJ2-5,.,CASSPGGNQETQYF,TGTGCCAGCAGCCCCGGGGGAAACCAAGAGACCCAGTACTTC
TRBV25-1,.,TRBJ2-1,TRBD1,CASSDQGAFPNEQFF,TGTGCCAGCAGTGACCAGGGGGCTTTCCCCAATGAGCAGTTCTTC
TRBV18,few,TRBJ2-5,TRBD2,CASSPDPTSGIEETQYF,TGTGCCAGCTCACCGGACCCGACTAGCGGGATCGAAGAGACCCAGTACTTC
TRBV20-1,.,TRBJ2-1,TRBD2,CSARGGNEQFF,TGCAGTGCTAGGGGGGGGAATGAGCAGTTCTTC
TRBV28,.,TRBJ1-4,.,CASTPRRGGNEKLFF,TGTGCCAGCACCCCCAGGCGCGGGGGAAATGAAAAACTGTTTTTT
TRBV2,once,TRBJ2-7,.,CASSESGREQYF,TGTGCCAGCAGTGAATCGGGGAGGGAGCAGTACTTC
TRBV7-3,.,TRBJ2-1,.,CASSLGGGNEQFF,TGTGCCAGCAGCTTAGGGGGCGGAAACGAGCAGTTCTTC
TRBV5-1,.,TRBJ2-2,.,CASSIRRAGNTGELFF,TGCGCCAGCTCAATCCGGCGGGCGGGAAACACCGGGGAGCTGTTTTTT
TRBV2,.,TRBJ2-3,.,CASSEALWSGTQYF,TGTGCCAGCAGTGAAGCGCTTTGGTCAGGGACGCAGTATTTT
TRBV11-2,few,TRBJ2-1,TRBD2,CASSFTSGTYNEQFF,TGTGCCAGCAGCTTTACTAGCGGGACCTACAATGAGCAGTTCTTC
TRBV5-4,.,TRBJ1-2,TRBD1,CASSSKDRGDGYTF,TGTGCCAGCAGCTCTAAGGACAGGGGGGATGGCTACACCTTC
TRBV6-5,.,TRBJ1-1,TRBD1,CASSYGTGFTEAFF,TGTGCCAGCAGTTACGGGACAGGGTTCACTGAAGCTTTCTTT
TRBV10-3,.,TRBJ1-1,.,CAISRDRSNTEAFF,TGTGCCATCAGCCGTGACAGATCGAACACTGAAGCTTTCTTT
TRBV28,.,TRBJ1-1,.,CASRWTPNTEAFF,TGTGCCAGCAGATGGACTCCCAACACTGAAGCTTTCTTT
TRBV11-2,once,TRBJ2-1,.,CASSQVSRGSYNEQFF,TGTGCCAGCAGCCAAGTAAGTAGGGGCTCCTACAATGAGCAGTTCTTC
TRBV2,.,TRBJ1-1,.,CASRSGENTEAFF,TGTGCCAGCAGATCAGGGGAGAACACTGAAGCTTTCTTT
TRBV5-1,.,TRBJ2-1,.,CASSLGFRLGNEQFF,TGCGCCAGCAGCCTCGGGTTCCGTTTAGGCAATGAGCAGTTCTTC
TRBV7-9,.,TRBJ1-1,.,CASSLVEGTEAFF,TGTGCCAGCAGCTTAGTGGAGGGAACTGAAGCTTTCTTT
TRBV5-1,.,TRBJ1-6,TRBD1,CASSPGTGYNSPLHF,TGCGCCAGCAGCCCTGGGACAGGGTACAATTCACCCCTCCACTTT
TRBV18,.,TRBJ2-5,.,CASSDRKSGETQYF,TGTGCCAGCTCAGATCGAAAATCGGGGGAGACCCAGTACTTC
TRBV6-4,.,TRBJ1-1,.,CASSVVPGLNTEAFF,TGTGCCAGCAGTGTGGTTCCAGGGTTGAACACTGAAGCTTTCTTT
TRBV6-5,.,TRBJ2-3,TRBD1,CASSRVGTVTDTQYF,TGTGCCAGCAGCCGCGTGGGGACAGTAACAGATACGCAGTATTTT
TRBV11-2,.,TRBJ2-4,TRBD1,CASSLHTGGNIQYF,TGTGCCAGCAGCTTACACACAGGGGGAAACATTCAGTACTTC
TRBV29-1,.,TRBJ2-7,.,CSVSVGHNDEQYF,TGCAGCGTTTCGGTGGGGCATAACGACGAGCAGTACTTC
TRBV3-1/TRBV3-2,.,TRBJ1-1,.,CASSQDGVRDTEAFF,TGTGCCAGCAGCCAGGACGGGGTGAGGGACACTGAAGCTTTCTTT
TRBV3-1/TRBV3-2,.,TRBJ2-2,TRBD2,CASSQGLAGAGGELFF,TGTGCCAGCAGCCAAGGACTAGCGGGAGCGGGCGGGGAGCTGTTTTTT
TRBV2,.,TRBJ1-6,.,CASSEYGGVGSPLHF,TGTGCCAGCAGTGAATACGGGGGAGTAGGGTCACCCCTCCACTTT
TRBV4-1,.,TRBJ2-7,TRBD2,CASSQGTSGASYEQYF,TGCGCCAGCAGCCAAGGGACTAGCGGGGCGTCCTACGAGCAGTACTTC
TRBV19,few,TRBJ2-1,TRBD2,CASSRWVGGDYNEQFF,TGTGCCAGTAGTAGGTGGGTGGGAGGGGATTACAATGAGCAGTTCTTC
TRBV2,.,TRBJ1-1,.,CASSDNRNTEAFF,TGTGCCAGCAGTGATAACAGGAACACTGAAGCTTTCTTT
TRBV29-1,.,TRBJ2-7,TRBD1,CSIGGTGGRYEQYF,TGCAGCATCGGAGGGACAGGGGGAAGATACGAGCAGTACTTC
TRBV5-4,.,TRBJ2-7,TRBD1,CASSSNQQGSSYEQYF,TGTGCCAGCAGCTCTAACCAACAGGGGAGCTCCTACGAGCAGTACTTC
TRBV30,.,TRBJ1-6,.,CAWSRQNSPLHF,TGTGCCTGGAGTAGACAGAATTCACCCCTCCACTTT
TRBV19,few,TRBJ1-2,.,CASSPTGNYGYTF,TGTGCCAGTAGTCCGACAGGAAACTATGGCTACACCTTC
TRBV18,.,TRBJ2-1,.,CASSPRKGSSYNEQFF,TGTGCCAGCTCACCACGGAAAGGGAGCTCCTACAATGAGCAGTTCTTC
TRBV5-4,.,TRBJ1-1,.,CASSFDRNTEAFF,TGTGCCAGCAGCTTCGACAGGAACACTGAAGCTTTCTTT
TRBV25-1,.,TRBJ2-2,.,CASRNRENTGELFF,TGTGCCAGCAGGAACAGGGAGAACACCGGGGAGCTGTTTTTT
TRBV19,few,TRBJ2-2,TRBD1,CASRGRQGAGDTGELFF,TGTGCCAGTAGAGGCCGACAGGGGGCCGGGGACACCGGGGAGCTGTTTTTT
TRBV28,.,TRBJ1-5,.,CASKPPNVNSNQPQHF,TGTGCCAGCAAACCACCTAACGTAAATAGCAATCAGCCCCAGCATTTT
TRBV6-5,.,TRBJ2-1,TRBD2,CASSSAGDYNEQFF,TGTGCCAGCAGTTCAGCGGGAGACTACAATGAGCAGTTCTTC
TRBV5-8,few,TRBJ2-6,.,CASSLQGPFSGANVLTF,TGTGCCAGCAGCCTACAGGGACCGTTCTCTGGGGCCAACGTCCTGACTTTC
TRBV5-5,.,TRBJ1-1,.,CASSLIGRGGTEAFF,TGTGCCAGCAGCTTGATAGGTCGGGGGGGCACTGAAGCTTTCTTT
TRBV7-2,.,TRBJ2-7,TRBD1,CASSLRTGHEQYF,TGTGCCAGCAGCTTGCGGACAGGCCACGAGCAGTACTTC
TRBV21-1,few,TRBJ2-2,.,CASSSYTGLDTGELFF,TGTGCCAGCAGCTCCTACACAGGGCTGGACACCGGGGAGCTGTTTTTT